Listed below are T cell receptor beta chains from one sample, sequenced in a study of OX40 agonist ivuxolimab in advanced cancers. Method: immunoSEQ multiplex PCR; TCRdb's copy keeps in-frame clones and lacks some. Among approximately 48,000 clones listed, around 77% were seen once. Sequenced material: CD4+ or CD8+ T cells sorted from blood, taken in a trial of the OX40 agonist ivuxolimab. These receptors originate from an adult with an advanced solid tumor such as melanoma, head and neck, liver or kidney cancer. Both conserved end residues are part of each CDR3. The D gene is left open where the match is weak. The size field is filled for only some rows; it gives once, few, many or a size class.

cdr3_length: 15
v_call: TRBV15
j_call: TRBJ1-5
d_call: NA
clone_size: NA
cdr3_nt: TGTGCCACCAGCAGAGGCGGGGTTTTCGGTCAGCCCCAGCATTTT
cdr3_aa: CATSRGGVFGQPQHF

cdr3_length: 11
v_call: TRBV18
j_call: TRBJ2-5
d_call: NA
clone_size: few
cdr3_nt: TGTGCCAGCTCACCCGGGGAGACCCAGTACTTC
cdr3_aa: CASSPGETQYF

cdr3_length: 17
v_call: TRBV12-5
j_call: TRBJ2-7
d_call: NA
clone_size: few
cdr3_nt: TGTGCTAGTGGTTTCACAACCCCCGGGACTTCCTCCTACGAGCAGTACTTC
cdr3_aa: CASGFTTPGTSSYEQYF

cdr3_length: 14
v_call: TRBV6-5
j_call: TRBJ2-3
d_call: NA
clone_size: few
cdr3_nt: TGTGCCAGCTTCGAGCGGCACGTCACAGATACGCAGTATTTT
cdr3_aa: CASFERHVTDTQYF

cdr3_length: 13
v_call: TRBV4-1
j_call: TRBJ1-2
d_call: NA
clone_size: NA
cdr3_nt: TGCGCCAGCAGCCAAGAGGAAGGAGATGGCTACACCTTC
cdr3_aa: CASSQEEGDGYTF

cdr3_length: 16
v_call: TRBV19
j_call: TRBJ2-2
d_call: TRBD1
clone_size: NA
cdr3_nt: TGTGCCAGTAGTGTTCAGACAGGGGGGGGTGCCGGGGAGCTGTTTTTT
cdr3_aa: CASSVQTGGGAGELFF

cdr3_length: 14
v_call: TRBV5-1
j_call: TRBJ2-7
d_call: NA
clone_size: NA
cdr3_nt: TGCGCCAGCAGCTTGGCCGGGCAGTCCTACGAGCAGTACTTC
cdr3_aa: CASSLAGQSYEQYF

cdr3_length: 17
v_call: TRBV5-1
j_call: TRBJ2-2
d_call: TRBD2
clone_size: NA
cdr3_nt: TGCGCCAGCAGCTCGGGACTAGCGGGAGTAGGTACCGGGGAGCTGTTTTTT
cdr3_aa: CASSSGLAGVGTGELFF

cdr3_length: 16
v_call: TRBV28
j_call: TRBJ1-2
d_call: TRBD1
clone_size: NA
cdr3_nt: TGTGCCAGCAGTTCTCCCGTCCTCCGGGACAGCTATGGCTACACCTTC
cdr3_aa: CASSSPVLRDSYGYTF

cdr3_length: 13
v_call: TRBV15
j_call: TRBJ2-7
d_call: NA
clone_size: NA
cdr3_nt: TGTGCCACCAGCAGAGATGAGGGATACGAGCAGTACTTC
cdr3_aa: CATSRDEGYEQYF

cdr3_length: 14
v_call: TRBV5-3
j_call: TRBJ1-3
d_call: NA
clone_size: NA
cdr3_nt: TGTGCCAGAAGCTTCCCGATCTCTGGAAACACCATATATTTT
cdr3_aa: CARSFPISGNTIYF

cdr3_length: 16
v_call: TRBV28
j_call: TRBJ2-3
d_call: NA
clone_size: NA
cdr3_nt: TGTGCCAGCAGTTCAGGAGAACAGGGTCGGCGGGATACGCAGTATTTT
cdr3_aa: CASSSGEQGRRDTQYF

cdr3_length: 15
v_call: TRBV4-1
j_call: TRBJ1-2
d_call: TRBD1
clone_size: NA
cdr3_nt: TGCGCCAGCAGCCAAGATGGACAGGGGATCTATGGCTACACCTTC
cdr3_aa: CASSQDGQGIYGYTF

cdr3_length: 12
v_call: TRBV28
j_call: TRBJ2-3
d_call: NA
clone_size: NA
cdr3_nt: TGTGCCAGCTCCGGCGGAACAGATACGCAGTATTTT
cdr3_aa: CASSGGTDTQYF

cdr3_length: 14
v_call: TRBV30
j_call: TRBJ2-5
d_call: NA
clone_size: once
cdr3_nt: TGTGCCTGGAGTGTACGGCAGGTCGGGGAGACCCAGTACTTC
cdr3_aa: CAWSVRQVGETQYF

cdr3_length: 12
v_call: TRBV30
j_call: TRBJ2-5
d_call: TRBD2
clone_size: few
cdr3_nt: TGTGCCTGGAGACGGGAGGTGGAGACCCAGTACTTC
cdr3_aa: CAWRREVETQYF

cdr3_length: 14
v_call: TRBV9
j_call: TRBJ1-2
d_call: NA
clone_size: once
cdr3_nt: TGTGCCAGCAGCGTAGACCCGACCAACTATGGCTACACCTTC
cdr3_aa: CASSVDPTNYGYTF

cdr3_length: 17
v_call: TRBV27
j_call: TRBJ1-5
d_call: NA
clone_size: NA
cdr3_nt: TGTGCCAGCAGTCGAGTCGGGGAACGGCGAGGATATGGGCCCCAGCATTTT
cdr3_aa: CASSRVGERRGYGPQHF

cdr3_length: 15
v_call: TRBV5-1
j_call: TRBJ2-5
d_call: TRBD2
clone_size: NA
cdr3_nt: TGCGCCAGCAGCTTGGAGCTAGCGGGAGGGGAGACCCAGTACTTC
cdr3_aa: CASSLELAGGETQYF

cdr3_length: 16
v_call: TRBV4-2
j_call: TRBJ2-1
d_call: TRBD2
clone_size: NA
cdr3_nt: TGTGCCAGCAGCACCCCCAGCGGGGGGTCCTACAATGAGCAGTTCTTC
cdr3_aa: CASSTPSGGSYNEQFF

cdr3_length: 14
v_call: TRBV7-2
j_call: TRBJ2-1
d_call: NA
clone_size: NA
cdr3_nt: TGTGCCAGCAGCTTAGCGCGGGTGGGCAATGAGCAGTTCTTC
cdr3_aa: CASSLARVGNEQFF

cdr3_length: 16
v_call: TRBV18
j_call: TRBJ1-5
d_call: TRBD1
clone_size: few
cdr3_nt: TGTGCCAGCTCACCAGGGGCAGGGGGGTTGGACCAGCCCCAGCATTTT
cdr3_aa: CASSPGAGGLDQPQHF

cdr3_length: 12
v_call: TRBV5-4
j_call: TRBJ2-3
d_call: NA
clone_size: few
cdr3_nt: TGTGCCAGCAGCTTGGGGTCAGATACGCAGTATTTT
cdr3_aa: CASSLGSDTQYF

cdr3_length: 15
v_call: TRBV7-9
j_call: TRBJ1-3
d_call: NA
clone_size: NA
cdr3_nt: TGTGCCAGCAGCTTAGGGATTCACTCTGGAAACACCATATATTTT
cdr3_aa: CASSLGIHSGNTIYF

cdr3_length: 12
v_call: TRBV2
j_call: TRBJ1-2
d_call: NA
clone_size: few
cdr3_nt: TGTGCCAGCAGCGGGAAGGGCTATGGCTACACCTTC
cdr3_aa: CASSGKGYGYTF

cdr3_length: 13
v_call: TRBV7-9
j_call: TRBJ1-2
d_call: NA
clone_size: few
cdr3_nt: TGTGCCAGCAGCCCAAAGGGGGGCAATGGCTACACCTTC
cdr3_aa: CASSPKGGNGYTF

cdr3_length: 17
v_call: TRBV15
j_call: TRBJ2-2
d_call: NA
clone_size: NA
cdr3_nt: TGTGCCACCAGCAGAGGGGTAGGCGGTGTAGGGACCGGGGAGCTGTTTTTT
cdr3_aa: CATSRGVGGVGTGELFF

cdr3_length: 18
v_call: TRBV9
j_call: TRBJ2-5
d_call: NA
clone_size: NA
cdr3_nt: TGTGCCAGCAGCGCCGGCGCCGAGGCGGGACCCCTTGGAAAGACCCAGTACTTC
cdr3_aa: CASSAGAEAGPLGKTQYF

cdr3_length: 17
v_call: TRBV28
j_call: TRBJ2-6
d_call: TRBD2
clone_size: NA
cdr3_nt: TGTGCCAGCACCCGGCGGGACTACGGGTCTGGGGCCAACGTCCTGACTTTC
cdr3_aa: CASTRRDYGSGANVLTF

cdr3_length: 16
v_call: TRBV14
j_call: TRBJ2-5
d_call: TRBD2
clone_size: NA
cdr3_nt: TGTGCCAGCAGCAGGGGACTAGCGGGAACGCTGGGGACCCAGTACTTC
cdr3_aa: CASSRGLAGTLGTQYF

cdr3_length: 14
v_call: TRBV10-1
j_call: TRBJ2-1
d_call: TRBD1
clone_size: NA
cdr3_nt: TGCGCCAGCAGGGGACAGGGGGCCGGGAATGAGCAGTTCTTC
cdr3_aa: CASRGQGAGNEQFF

cdr3_length: 15
v_call: TRBV28
j_call: TRBJ2-7
d_call: NA
clone_size: NA
cdr3_nt: TGTGCCAGCGGGGTGGGGGCGGCAGGGCTGAACGAGCAGTACTTC
cdr3_aa: CASGVGAAGLNEQYF

cdr3_length: 16
v_call: TRBV7-8
j_call: TRBJ2-7
d_call: NA
clone_size: NA
cdr3_nt: TGTGCCAGCAGCCCAGAAAGGGTTTCAACCTCCTACGAGCAGTACTTC
cdr3_aa: CASSPERVSTSYEQYF

cdr3_length: 14
v_call: TRBV4-1
j_call: TRBJ2-3
d_call: TRBD1
clone_size: once
cdr3_nt: TGCGCCAGCAGAGTGGGACAGATGGCAGATACGCAGTATTTT
cdr3_aa: CASRVGQMADTQYF

cdr3_length: 14
v_call: TRBV28
j_call: TRBJ2-7
d_call: NA
clone_size: NA
cdr3_nt: TGTGCCAGCAGTCTCCCCCCAGGGTGGGACGAGCAGTACTTC
cdr3_aa: CASSLPPGWDEQYF

cdr3_length: 16
v_call: TRBV7-9
j_call: TRBJ2-1
d_call: NA
clone_size: NA
cdr3_nt: TGTGCCAGCAGCCCGCCCCCCGGGGCTGCCTACAATGAGCAGTTCTTC
cdr3_aa: CASSPPPGAAYNEQFF

cdr3_length: 15
v_call: TRBV28
j_call: TRBJ2-2
d_call: TRBD1
clone_size: NA
cdr3_nt: TGTGCCAGCAGTTTTAGGGACAGGGGCACCGGGGAGCTGTTTTTT
cdr3_aa: CASSFRDRGTGELFF